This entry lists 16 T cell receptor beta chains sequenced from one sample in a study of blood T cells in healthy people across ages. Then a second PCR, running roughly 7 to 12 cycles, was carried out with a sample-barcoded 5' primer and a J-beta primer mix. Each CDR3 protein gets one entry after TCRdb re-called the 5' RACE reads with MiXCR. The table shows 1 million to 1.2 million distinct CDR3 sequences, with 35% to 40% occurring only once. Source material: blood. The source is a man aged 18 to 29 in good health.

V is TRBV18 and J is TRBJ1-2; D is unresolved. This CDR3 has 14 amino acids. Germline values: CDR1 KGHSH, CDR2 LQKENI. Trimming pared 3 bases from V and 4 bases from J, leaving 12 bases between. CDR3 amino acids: CASSPPWNAYGYTF. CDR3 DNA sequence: TGTGCCAGCTCACCTCCTTGGAATGCCTATGGCTACACCTTC.

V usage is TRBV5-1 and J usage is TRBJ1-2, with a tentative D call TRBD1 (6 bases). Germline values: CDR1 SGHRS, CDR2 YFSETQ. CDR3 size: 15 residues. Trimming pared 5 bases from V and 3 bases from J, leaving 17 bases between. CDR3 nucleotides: TGCGCCAGCAGACCCGGACAGACGAATCACTATGGCTACACCTTC. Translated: CASRPGQTNHYGYTF.

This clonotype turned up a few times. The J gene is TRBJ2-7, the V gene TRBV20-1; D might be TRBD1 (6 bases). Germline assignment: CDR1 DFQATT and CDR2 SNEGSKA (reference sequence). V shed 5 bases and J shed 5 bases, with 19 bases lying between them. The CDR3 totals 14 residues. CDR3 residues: CSALDRWGNNEQYF. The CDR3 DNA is TGCAGTGCTCTCGACAGGTGGGGGAATAACGAGCAGTACTTC.

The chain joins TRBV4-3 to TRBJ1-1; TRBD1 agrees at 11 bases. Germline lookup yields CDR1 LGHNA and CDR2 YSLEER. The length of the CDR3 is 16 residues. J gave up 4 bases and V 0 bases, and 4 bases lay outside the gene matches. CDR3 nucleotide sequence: TGCGCCAGCAGCCAAGAGGGGACAGGGGGGGGCACTGAAGCTTTCTTT. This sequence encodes CASSQEGTGGGTEAFF.

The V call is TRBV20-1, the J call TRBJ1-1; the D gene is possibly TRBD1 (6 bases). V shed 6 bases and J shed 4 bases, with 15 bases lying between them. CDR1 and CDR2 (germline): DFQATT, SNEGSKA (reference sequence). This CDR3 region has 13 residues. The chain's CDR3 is CSALRGAATEAFF. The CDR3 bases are TGCAGTGCCCTCAGGGGAGCGGCCACTGAAGCTTTCTTT.

The CDR3 protein is CASSLAQGWNEQFF. The CDR3, as DNA: TGTGCCAGCAGCTTAGCCCAGGGGTGGAATGAGCAGTTCTTC. This chain links TRBV7-9 with TRBJ2-1, with D perhaps matching TRBD1 (6 bases). This CDR3 is 14 amino acids long. V lost 0 bases, J lost 7 bases, and 10 bases lay in between. Germline loops: CDR1 SEHNR, CDR2 FQNEAQ (reference sequence). The whole variable domain, remainder taken from reference TRBV7-9 and TRBJ2-1, is DTGVSQNPRHKITKRGQNVTFRCDPISEHNRLYWYRQTLGQGPEFLTYFQNEAQLEKSRLLSDRFSAERPKGSFSTLEIQRTEQGDSAMYLCASSLAQGWNEQFFGPGTRLTVL.

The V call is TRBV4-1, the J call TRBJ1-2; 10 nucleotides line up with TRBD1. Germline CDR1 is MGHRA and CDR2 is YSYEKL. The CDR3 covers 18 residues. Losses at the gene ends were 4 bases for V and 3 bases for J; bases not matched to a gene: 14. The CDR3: CASSLPFRDRGLYYGYTF. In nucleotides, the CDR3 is TGCGCCAGCAGCCTCCCCTTCCGGGACAGGGGACTCTACTATGGCTACACCTTC.

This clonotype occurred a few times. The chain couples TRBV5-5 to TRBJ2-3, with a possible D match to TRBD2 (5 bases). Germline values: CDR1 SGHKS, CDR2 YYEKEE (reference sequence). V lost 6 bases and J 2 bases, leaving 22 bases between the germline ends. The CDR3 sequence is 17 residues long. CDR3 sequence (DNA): TGTGCCAGCACCCAACAAATTCGGGATCCCTCCACAGATACGCAGTATTTT. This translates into CASTQQIRDPSTDTQYF.

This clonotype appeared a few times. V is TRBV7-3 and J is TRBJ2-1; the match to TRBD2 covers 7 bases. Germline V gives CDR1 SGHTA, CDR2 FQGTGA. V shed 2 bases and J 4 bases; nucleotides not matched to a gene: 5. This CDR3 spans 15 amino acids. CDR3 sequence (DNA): TGTGCCAGCAGCTTAGATCGGGGGGAATACAATGAGCAGTTCTTC. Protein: CASSLDRGEYNEQFF.

The CDR3 nucleotides read TGTGCCATCAGACTCTTGGACAGGGAGGACTATGGCTACACCTTC. This sequence encodes CAIRLLDREDYGYTF. This chain links TRBV10-3 with TRBJ1-2; TRBD1 matches at 8 bases. Germline CDR1 and CDR2: ENHRY and SYGVKD. This CDR3 is 15 amino acids long. V gave up 6 bases and J gave up 3 bases; unmatched junction bases: 9.

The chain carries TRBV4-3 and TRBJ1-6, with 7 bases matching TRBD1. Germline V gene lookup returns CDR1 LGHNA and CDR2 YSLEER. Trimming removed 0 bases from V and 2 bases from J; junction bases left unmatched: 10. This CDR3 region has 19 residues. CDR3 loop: CASSQDLQTGRPYNSPLHF. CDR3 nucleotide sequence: TGCGCCAGCAGCCAAGATCTCCAGACAGGGCGGCCCTATAATTCACCCCTCCACTTT.

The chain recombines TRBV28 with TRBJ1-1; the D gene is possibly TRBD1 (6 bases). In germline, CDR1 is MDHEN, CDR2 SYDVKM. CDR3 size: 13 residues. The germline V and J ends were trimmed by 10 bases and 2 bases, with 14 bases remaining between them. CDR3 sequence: CAIHRGANTEAFF. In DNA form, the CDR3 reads TGTGCCATCCACCGGGGGGCTAACACTGAAGCTTTCTTT.

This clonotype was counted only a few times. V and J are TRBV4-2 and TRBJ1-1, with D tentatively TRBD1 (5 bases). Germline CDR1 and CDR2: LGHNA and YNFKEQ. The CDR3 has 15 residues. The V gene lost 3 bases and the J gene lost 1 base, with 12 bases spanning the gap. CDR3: CASSHGGAQNTEAFF. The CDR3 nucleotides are TGTGCCAGCAGCCATGGGGGAGCCCAGAACACTGAAGCTTTCTTT.

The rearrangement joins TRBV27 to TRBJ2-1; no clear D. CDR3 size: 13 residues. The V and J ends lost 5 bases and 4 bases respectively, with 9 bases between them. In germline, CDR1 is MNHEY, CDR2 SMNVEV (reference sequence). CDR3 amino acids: CASSLGMYNEQFF. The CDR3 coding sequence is TGTGCCAGCAGTCTCGGAATGTACAATGAGCAGTTCTTC.

In DNA form, the CDR3 reads TGCGCCAGCAGCCAGGGGCGCAATACCGGGGAGCTGTTTTTT. Protein product: CASSQGRNTGELFF. This chain connects TRBV4-3 to TRBJ2-2, with D possibly matching TRBD1 (5 bases). Germline V gene sequence: CDR1 LGHNA, CDR2 YSLEER. The germline V and J ends were trimmed by 3 bases and 5 bases, with 10 bases remaining between them. The CDR3 contains 14 residues.

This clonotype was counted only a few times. The CDR3 here is CASSQDSASGLEETQYF. For the CDR3, the DNA is TGTGCCAGCAGCCAAGATTCGGCTAGCGGGTTAGAAGAGACCCAGTACTTC. The gene calls are TRBV4-2 and TRBJ2-5; TRBD2 aligns across 8 bases. V lost 0 bases, J lost 3 bases, and 9 bases stayed unmatched. Germline loops: CDR1 LGHNA, CDR2 YNFKEQ. The CDR3 is 17 amino acids.